A selection of T cell receptor beta chains follows, all from one sample in a study of T cells in Graves' hyperthyroidism and ophthalmopathy. In TCRdb, the multiplex PCR reads were re-called with MiXCR into one record per CDR3 protein. The sample records about 550,000 distinct CDR3 sequences, less than 25% being singletons. Sequences were obtained from blood. All receptors come from a man younger than 35 with Graves' hyperthyroidism. Both conserved end residues are part of each CDR3. Each record gives: clone size, J gene, D gene, V gene, CDR3 protein. A D gene is named only where the DNA matches it firmly. Rows give clone size only sometimes, using once, few, many, or a class for an expanded clone.

clone_size: -
j_call: TRBJ2-3
d_call: TRBD2
v_call: TRBV11-1
cdr3_aa: CASSPHRREGTDTQYF

clone_size: -
j_call: TRBJ2-5
d_call: -
v_call: TRBV11-2
cdr3_aa: CASSLGRIAQETQYF

clone_size: -
j_call: TRBJ2-7
d_call: TRBD2
v_call: TRBV20-1
cdr3_aa: CSARVYAGGLKYEQYF

clone_size: -
j_call: TRBJ2-7
d_call: TRBD1
v_call: TRBV12-3/TRBV12-4
cdr3_aa: CASGDRSFYEQYF

clone_size: many
j_call: TRBJ1-5
d_call: -
v_call: TRBV19
cdr3_aa: CASKFAGVQPQHF

clone_size: -
j_call: TRBJ1-5
d_call: -
v_call: TRBV27
cdr3_aa: CASSLSGVQPQHF

clone_size: many
j_call: TRBJ1-1
d_call: -
v_call: TRBV5-6
cdr3_aa: CASSPVGTEAFF

clone_size: many
j_call: TRBJ1-5
d_call: -
v_call: TRBV6-1
cdr3_aa: CASSEMGPSPQHF

clone_size: few
j_call: TRBJ2-7
d_call: TRBD1
v_call: TRBV3-1
cdr3_aa: CASSQGTGTAAYEQYF

clone_size: -
j_call: TRBJ2-7
d_call: -
v_call: TRBV6-1
cdr3_aa: CASSGGVARFYEQYF